A selection of T cell receptor beta chains follows, all from one sample in a study of early T cells in non-severe SARS-CoV-2 infection. TCRdb used MiXCR to reprocess the 5' RACE reads, holding one entry per CDR3 protein. Of around 70,000 distinct CDR3 sequences in the sample, 10% were seen once. The specimen was whole blood, collected at baseline. All receptors derive from an adult who was a healthcare worker with PCR-confirmed SARS-CoV-2 infection or an uninfected control (not recorded which). CDR3s leave out the opening cysteine and the closing phenylalanine or tryptophan. Fields, in order: V gene, CDR3 protein.

TRBV7-9,ASSPDDKGFGANVLT
TRBV27,ASSPGLAGVSTHNEQF
TRBV9,ASSVAFSSYEQY
TRBV7-9,ASSLEGSRETQY
TRBV20-1,SASRDSVPGELF
TRBV10-3,AITAGTGNTEAF
TRBV28,ASSLLLMNTEAF
TRBV4-3,ASSQESQGAKNIQY
TRBV18,ASSPRTHRGGEKLF
TRBV5-6,ASSLGSSYEQY
TRBV6-1,ASCADTGNTGELF
TRBV28,ASSRTGNGYT
TRBV7-8,ASSSGQASSYEQY
TRBV7-8,ASSLGVRGDTQY
TRBV5-1,ASSLREPRSNTEAF
TRBV6-1,ASRLQTQY
TRBV4-3,ASSLDQGSEAF
TRBV6-2/TRBV6-3,ASSATRGAGNTIY
TRBV19,ASSISPTGRPDQPQH
TRBV18,ASSPPGEQF
TRBV7-2,ASSPDRGPEAF
TRBV2,ASSVLRQGRNNEQF
TRBV7-2,ASSLVPATPSYEQY
TRBV29-1,SVTMGDTQY
TRBV7-2,ASSFGDRRGSDEQY
TRBV2,ASSPPTGTETQY
TRBV29-1,SVESGSATYEQY
TRBV11-2,ASSSRLAVQETQY
TRBV18,ASSLYRGLRDNEQF
TRBV25-1,ASSEMRDTLGETQY
TRBV24-1,ATSETGGSYNEQF
TRBV29-1,SVDLGSDKNIQY
TRBV20-1,SASIGGMNTEAF
TRBV24-1,ATSPAGTSLGEQF
TRBV29-1,IVGLAGGISYNEQF
TRBV20-1,SGGLSRDTQY
TRBV11-2,ASSLTRVENTEAF
TRBV28,ASSFSLGYT
TRBV11-2,ASSFKSRSYEQY
TRBV20-1,SARAAAEVGELF
TRBV7-2,ASSLGLTLGETQY
TRBV6-5,ASRTTGGEASYEQY
TRBV11-2,ASSLGGAGKLF
TRBV28,ASTSGTANTEAF
TRBV20-1,SARVSENSPLH
TRBV15,ATSDDWSYEQY
TRBV7-2,ASSPQGFSSGNTIY
TRBV28,ASRSSYEQY